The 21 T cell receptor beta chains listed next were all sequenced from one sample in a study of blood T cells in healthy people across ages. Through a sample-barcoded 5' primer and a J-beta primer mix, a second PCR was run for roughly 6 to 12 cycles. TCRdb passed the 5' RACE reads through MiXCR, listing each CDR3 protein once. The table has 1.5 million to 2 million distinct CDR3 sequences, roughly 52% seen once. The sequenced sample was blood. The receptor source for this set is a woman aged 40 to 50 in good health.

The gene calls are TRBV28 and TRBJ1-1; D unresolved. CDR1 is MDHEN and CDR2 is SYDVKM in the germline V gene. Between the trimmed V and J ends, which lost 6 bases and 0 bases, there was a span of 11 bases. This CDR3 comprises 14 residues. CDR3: CASRIQGMNTEAFF. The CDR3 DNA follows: TGTGCCAGCAGAATCCAAGGGATGAACACTGAAGCTTTCTTT. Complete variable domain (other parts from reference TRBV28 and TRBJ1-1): DVKVTQSSRYLVKRTGEKVFLECVQDMDHENMFWYRQDPGLGLRLIYFSYDVKMKEKGDIPEGYSVSREKKERFSLILESASTNQTSMYLCASRIQGMNTEAFFGQGTRLTVV.

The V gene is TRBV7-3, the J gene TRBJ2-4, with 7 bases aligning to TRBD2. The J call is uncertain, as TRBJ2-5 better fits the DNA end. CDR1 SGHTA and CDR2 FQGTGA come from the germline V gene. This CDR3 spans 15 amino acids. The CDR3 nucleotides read TGTGCCAGCAGCTTTTCGGGACTAAAGTTTGAGACCCAGTACTTC. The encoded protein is CASSFSGLKFETQYF.

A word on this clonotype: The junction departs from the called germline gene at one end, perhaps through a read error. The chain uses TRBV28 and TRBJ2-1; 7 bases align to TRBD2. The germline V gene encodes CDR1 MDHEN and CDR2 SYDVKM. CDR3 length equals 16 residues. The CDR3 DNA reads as TGTGCCAGCAGTTTGCTGTCAGGGACTACACTCAATAAGCAGTTCTTC. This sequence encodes CASSLLSGTTLNKQFF.

The DNA of the CDR3 is TGCAGTGCTAGTGTTCGCGACTCCTACGAGCAGTACTTC. Protein: CSASVRDSYEQYF. The rearrangement links TRBV20-1 to TRBJ2-5; D is unclear. The DNA matches TRBJ2-7 better at its end, which makes the J call doubtful. Germline CDR1 and CDR2: DFQATT and SNEGSKA (reference sequence). CDR3 length: 13 residues.

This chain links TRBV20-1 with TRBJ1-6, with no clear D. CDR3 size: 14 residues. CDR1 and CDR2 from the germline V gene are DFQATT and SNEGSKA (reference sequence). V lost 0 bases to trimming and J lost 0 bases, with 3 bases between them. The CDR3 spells CSARESSYNSPLHF. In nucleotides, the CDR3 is TGCAGTGCTAGAGAGAGCTCCTATAATTCACCCCTCCACTTT.

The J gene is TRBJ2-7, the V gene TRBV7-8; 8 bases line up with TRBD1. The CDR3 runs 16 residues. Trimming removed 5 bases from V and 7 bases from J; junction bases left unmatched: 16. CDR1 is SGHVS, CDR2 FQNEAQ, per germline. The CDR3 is CASSAGQVSSYNEQYF. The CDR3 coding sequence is TGTGCCAGCAGCGCGGGACAGGTTAGCTCCTACAATGAGCAGTACTTC.

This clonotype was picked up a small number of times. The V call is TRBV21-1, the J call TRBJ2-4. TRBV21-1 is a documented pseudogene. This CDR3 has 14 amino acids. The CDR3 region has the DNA TGTGCCAGCAGCAAAGCGTTCAGGAAAAACATTCAGTACTTC. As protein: CASSKAFRKNIQYF.

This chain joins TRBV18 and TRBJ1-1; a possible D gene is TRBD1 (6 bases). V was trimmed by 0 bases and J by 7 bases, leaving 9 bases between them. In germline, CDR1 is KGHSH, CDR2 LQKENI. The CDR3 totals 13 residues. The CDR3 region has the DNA TGTGCCAGCTCACCACCAGGACAGAATGAAGCTTTCTTT. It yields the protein CASSPPGQNEAFF.

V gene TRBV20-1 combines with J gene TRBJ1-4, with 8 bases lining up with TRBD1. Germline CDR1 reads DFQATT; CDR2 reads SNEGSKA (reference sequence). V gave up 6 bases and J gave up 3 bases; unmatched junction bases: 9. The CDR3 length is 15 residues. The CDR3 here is CSAYETGQANEKLFF. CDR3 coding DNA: TGCAGTGCCTATGAGACGGGACAGGCTAATGAAAAACTGTTTTTT.

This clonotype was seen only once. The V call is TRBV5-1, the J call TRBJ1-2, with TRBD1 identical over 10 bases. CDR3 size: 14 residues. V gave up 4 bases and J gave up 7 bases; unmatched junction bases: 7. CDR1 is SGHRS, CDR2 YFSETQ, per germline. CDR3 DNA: TGCGCCAGCAGCGACCAGACAGGGGGCGGTGGCTACACCTTC. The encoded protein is CASSDQTGGGGYTF.

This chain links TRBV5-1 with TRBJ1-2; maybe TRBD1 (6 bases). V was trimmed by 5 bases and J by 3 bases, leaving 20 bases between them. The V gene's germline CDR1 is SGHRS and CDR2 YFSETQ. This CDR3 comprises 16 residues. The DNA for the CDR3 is TGCGCCAGCAGAAGGGACGGGGGCTCCTTGGACTATGGCTACACCTTC. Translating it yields CASRRDGGSLDYGYTF.

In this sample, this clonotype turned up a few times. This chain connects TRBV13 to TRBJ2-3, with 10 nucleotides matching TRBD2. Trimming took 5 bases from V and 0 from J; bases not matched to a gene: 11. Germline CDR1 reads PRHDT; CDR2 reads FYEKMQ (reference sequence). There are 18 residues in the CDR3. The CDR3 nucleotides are TGTGCCAGCAGCGGTTTTCAGCGGGGGGGGATTAGCACAGATACGCAGTATTTT. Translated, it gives CASSGFQRGGISTDTQYF.

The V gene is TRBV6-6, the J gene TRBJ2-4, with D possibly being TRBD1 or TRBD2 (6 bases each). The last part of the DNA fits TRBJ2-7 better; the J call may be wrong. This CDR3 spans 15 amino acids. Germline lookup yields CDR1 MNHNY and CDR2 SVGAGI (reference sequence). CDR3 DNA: TGTGCCAGCAGTTACGGGGGGCCTGAGGTCTACGAGCAGTACTTC. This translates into CASSYGGPEVYEQYF.

The DNA for the CDR3 is TGTGCCAGCAGAGATCACAGGGAGTACCAAGAGACCCAGTACTTC. The encoded protein is CASRDHREYQETQYF. The V gene is TRBV27, the J gene TRBJ2-5, with D perhaps TRBD1 (6 bases). Trimming pared 6 bases from V and 0 bases from J, leaving 14 bases between. The CDR3 totals 15 residues. The germline gives CDR1 MNHEY, CDR2 SMNVEV (reference sequence).

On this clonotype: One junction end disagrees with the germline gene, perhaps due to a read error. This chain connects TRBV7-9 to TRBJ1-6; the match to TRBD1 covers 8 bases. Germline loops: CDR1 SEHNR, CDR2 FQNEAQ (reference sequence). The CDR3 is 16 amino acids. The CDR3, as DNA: TGTGCCAGCAGCTTTCCCTCAGGGGGCCTATATTCAGCCCTCCACTTT. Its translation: CASSFPSGGLYSALHF.

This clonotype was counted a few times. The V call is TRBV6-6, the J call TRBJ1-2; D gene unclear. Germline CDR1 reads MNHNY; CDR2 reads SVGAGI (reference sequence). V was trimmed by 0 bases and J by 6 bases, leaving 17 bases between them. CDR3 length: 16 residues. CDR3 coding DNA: TGTGCCAGCAGTTACTCGAGGGCCGTGAGAGGGAATGGCTACACCTTC. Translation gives CASSYSRAVRGNGYTF.

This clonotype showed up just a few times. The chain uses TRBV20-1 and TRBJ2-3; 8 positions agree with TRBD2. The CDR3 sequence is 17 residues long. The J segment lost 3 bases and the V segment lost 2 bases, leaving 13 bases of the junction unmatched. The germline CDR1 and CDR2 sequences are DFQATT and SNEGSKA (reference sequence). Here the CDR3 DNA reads TGCAGTGCTAGATCCCGCAAAGGGCGGGGGGCGACAGATACGCAGTATTTT. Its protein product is CSARSRKGRGATDTQYF.

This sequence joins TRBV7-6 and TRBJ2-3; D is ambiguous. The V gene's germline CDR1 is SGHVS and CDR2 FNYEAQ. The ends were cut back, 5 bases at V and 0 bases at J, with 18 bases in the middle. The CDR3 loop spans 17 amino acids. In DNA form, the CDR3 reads TGTGCCAGCAGCAAAACGGGTGCAGGCCTTAGCACAGATACGCAGTATTTT. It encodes CASSKTGAGLSTDTQYF.

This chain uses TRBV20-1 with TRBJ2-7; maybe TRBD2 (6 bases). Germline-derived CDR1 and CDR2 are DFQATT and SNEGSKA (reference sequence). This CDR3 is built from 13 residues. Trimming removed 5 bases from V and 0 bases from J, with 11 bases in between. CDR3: CSAGGLDSYEQYF. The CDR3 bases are TGCAGTGCTGGGGGGTTGGACTCCTACGAGCAGTACTTC.

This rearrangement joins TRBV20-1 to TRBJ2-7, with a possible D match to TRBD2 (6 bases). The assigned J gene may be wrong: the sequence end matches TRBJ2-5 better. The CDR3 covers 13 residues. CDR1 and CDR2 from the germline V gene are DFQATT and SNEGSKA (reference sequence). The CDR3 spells CRAAASAKETQYF. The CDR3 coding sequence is TGCAGAGCTGCCGCTAGCGCGAAAGAGACCCAGTACTTC.

CDR3 loop: CASSVNRGWYEQYF. The CDR3 region has the DNA TGCGCCAGCAGCGTGAACAGGGGGTGGTACGAGCAGTACTTC. The gene calls are TRBV5-1 and TRBJ2-7; 8 nucleotides agree with TRBD1. There are 14 residues in the CDR3. The junction had 7 bases not matched to a gene; V was cut back by 4 bases and J by 4 bases. CDR1 and CDR2 from the germline V gene are SGHRS and YFSETQ. Together with reference TRBV5-1 and TRBJ2-7, the CDR3 gives the full variable domain: KAGVTQTPRYLIKTRGQQVTLSCSPISGHRSVSWYQQTPGQGLQFLFEYFSETQRNKGNFPGRFSGRQFSNSRSEMNVSTLELGDSALYLCASSVNRGWYEQYFGPGTRLTVT.